Each of the 5 T cell receptor beta chains below was sequenced from the same sample in a study of OX40 agonist ivuxolimab in advanced cancers. Generated by immunoSEQ multiplex PCR, the TCRdb table keeps only in-frame clones and is missing some. The data show fewer than 85,000 clones, over 80% seen once. The sample consisted of CD4+ or CD8+ T cells sorted from blood, taken in a trial of the OX40 agonist ivuxolimab. The source is an adult with an advanced solid tumor such as melanoma, head and neck, liver or kidney cancer.

This clone is a singleton in its sample. The chain uses TRBV15 and TRBJ1-2; D unclear. Germline loops: CDR1 LNHNV, CDR2 YYDKDF (reference sequence). V shed 3 bases and J shed 3 bases, with 8 bases lying between them. The CDR3 consists of 13 residues. The CDR3: CATSRARHYGYTF. The CDR3 bases are TGTGCCACCAGCAGGGCTAGGCACTATGGCTACACCTTC.

V usage is TRBV18 and J usage is TRBJ1-4; no reliable D call. CDR1 is KGHSH, CDR2 LQKENI, per germline. V lost 3 bases and J lost 11, with 16 bases in between. The CDR3 sequence is 14 residues long. The CDR3 spells CASSPPSLLGKLFF. The DNA of the CDR3 is TGTGCCAGCTCACCCCCGTCTCTCTTGGGGAAACTGTTTTTT.

The chain is built from TRBV30 and TRBJ1-1; D perhaps matches TRBD1 (5 bases). Germline V gene lookup returns CDR1 GTSNPN and CDR2 SVGIG (reference sequence). This CDR3 spans 13 amino acids. The V end lost 3 bases, the J end lost 11 bases, and 19 bases lay between the germline ends. CDR3 residues: CAWSLTRGTGAFF. The CDR3 bases are TGTGCCTGGAGCCTCACGAGGGGAACGGGGGCTTTCTTT.

The gene calls are TRBV4-1 and TRBJ2-1; 12 bases are shared with TRBD2. The CDR3 loop spans 21 amino acids. With 4 bases clipped from V and 0 bases from J, the junction kept 16 bases outside the gene matches. Germline values: CDR1 MGHRA, CDR2 YSYEKL. This chain's CDR3 is CASSRLTGTSGSWDSYNEQFF. CDR3 in DNA: TGCGCCAGCAGCCGCCTGACCGGGACTAGCGGGTCCTGGGACTCCTACAATGAGCAGTTCTTC.

The chain uses TRBV19 and TRBJ1-5, with 11 bases aligning to TRBD1. CDR1 is LNHDA, CDR2 SQIVND, per germline (reference sequence). The CDR3 is made up of 15 amino acids. The V segment lost 10 bases and the J segment 2 bases; nucleotides outside the gene matches: 7. CDR3 sequence (DNA): TGTGCCACCTGGACAGGGGGCCAGGGCAATCAGCCCCAGCATTTT. Its translation is CATWTGGQGNQPQHF.